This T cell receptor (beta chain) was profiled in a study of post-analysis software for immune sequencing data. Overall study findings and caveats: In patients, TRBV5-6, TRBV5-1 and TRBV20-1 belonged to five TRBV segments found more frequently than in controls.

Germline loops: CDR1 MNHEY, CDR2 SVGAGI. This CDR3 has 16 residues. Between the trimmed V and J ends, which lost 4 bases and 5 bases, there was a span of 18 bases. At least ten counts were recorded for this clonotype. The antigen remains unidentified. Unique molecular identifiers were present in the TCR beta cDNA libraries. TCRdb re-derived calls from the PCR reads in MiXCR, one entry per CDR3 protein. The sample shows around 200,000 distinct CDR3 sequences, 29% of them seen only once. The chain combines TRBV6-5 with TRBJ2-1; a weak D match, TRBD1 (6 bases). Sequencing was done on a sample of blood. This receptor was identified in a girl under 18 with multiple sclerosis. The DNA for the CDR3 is TGTGCCAGCAGTTCCTATGGCCCAGGGGAAAACAATGAGCAGTTCTTC. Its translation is CASSSYGPGENNEQFF.